The text below deals with one T cell receptor (beta chain). The antigen is undetermined. This entry is derived from a study of T cell repertoires in cytomegalovirus infection. Overall study context: The authors relied on CMV epitopes, both recently identified HLA-C-restricted and well-studied HLA-B-restricted. The public TCR beta signatures pointed to both CMV infection and matching HLA type. The study, taken as a whole, reports: Using cumulative public TCR beta family frequency, the authors identified those who carried CMV together with the relevant HLA.

From germline, CDR1 is MNHEY and CDR2 SVGEGT. The V gene lost 4 bases and the J gene lost 8 bases, with 18 bases spanning the gap. CDR3 length: 15 residues. Each CDR3 protein gets one entry after TCRdb re-called the reads with MiXCR. The sample shows about 280,000 distinct CDR3 sequences, around 20% of them seen only once. The genes are TRBV6-2 or TRBV6-3 and TRBJ2-1; tentative D call: TRBD2 (6 bases). Specimen: cultured PBMCs, collected from culture after CMV antigen stimulation. The TCR was taken from a human donor in good health (CMV status not recorded). Some clones in this sample may be carry-over from other donors' samples. The CDR3 reads CASSSLPGVKDEQFF. CDR3 DNA sequence: TGTGCCAGCAGTTCCCTCCCGGGGGTAAAGGATGAGCAGTTCTTC.